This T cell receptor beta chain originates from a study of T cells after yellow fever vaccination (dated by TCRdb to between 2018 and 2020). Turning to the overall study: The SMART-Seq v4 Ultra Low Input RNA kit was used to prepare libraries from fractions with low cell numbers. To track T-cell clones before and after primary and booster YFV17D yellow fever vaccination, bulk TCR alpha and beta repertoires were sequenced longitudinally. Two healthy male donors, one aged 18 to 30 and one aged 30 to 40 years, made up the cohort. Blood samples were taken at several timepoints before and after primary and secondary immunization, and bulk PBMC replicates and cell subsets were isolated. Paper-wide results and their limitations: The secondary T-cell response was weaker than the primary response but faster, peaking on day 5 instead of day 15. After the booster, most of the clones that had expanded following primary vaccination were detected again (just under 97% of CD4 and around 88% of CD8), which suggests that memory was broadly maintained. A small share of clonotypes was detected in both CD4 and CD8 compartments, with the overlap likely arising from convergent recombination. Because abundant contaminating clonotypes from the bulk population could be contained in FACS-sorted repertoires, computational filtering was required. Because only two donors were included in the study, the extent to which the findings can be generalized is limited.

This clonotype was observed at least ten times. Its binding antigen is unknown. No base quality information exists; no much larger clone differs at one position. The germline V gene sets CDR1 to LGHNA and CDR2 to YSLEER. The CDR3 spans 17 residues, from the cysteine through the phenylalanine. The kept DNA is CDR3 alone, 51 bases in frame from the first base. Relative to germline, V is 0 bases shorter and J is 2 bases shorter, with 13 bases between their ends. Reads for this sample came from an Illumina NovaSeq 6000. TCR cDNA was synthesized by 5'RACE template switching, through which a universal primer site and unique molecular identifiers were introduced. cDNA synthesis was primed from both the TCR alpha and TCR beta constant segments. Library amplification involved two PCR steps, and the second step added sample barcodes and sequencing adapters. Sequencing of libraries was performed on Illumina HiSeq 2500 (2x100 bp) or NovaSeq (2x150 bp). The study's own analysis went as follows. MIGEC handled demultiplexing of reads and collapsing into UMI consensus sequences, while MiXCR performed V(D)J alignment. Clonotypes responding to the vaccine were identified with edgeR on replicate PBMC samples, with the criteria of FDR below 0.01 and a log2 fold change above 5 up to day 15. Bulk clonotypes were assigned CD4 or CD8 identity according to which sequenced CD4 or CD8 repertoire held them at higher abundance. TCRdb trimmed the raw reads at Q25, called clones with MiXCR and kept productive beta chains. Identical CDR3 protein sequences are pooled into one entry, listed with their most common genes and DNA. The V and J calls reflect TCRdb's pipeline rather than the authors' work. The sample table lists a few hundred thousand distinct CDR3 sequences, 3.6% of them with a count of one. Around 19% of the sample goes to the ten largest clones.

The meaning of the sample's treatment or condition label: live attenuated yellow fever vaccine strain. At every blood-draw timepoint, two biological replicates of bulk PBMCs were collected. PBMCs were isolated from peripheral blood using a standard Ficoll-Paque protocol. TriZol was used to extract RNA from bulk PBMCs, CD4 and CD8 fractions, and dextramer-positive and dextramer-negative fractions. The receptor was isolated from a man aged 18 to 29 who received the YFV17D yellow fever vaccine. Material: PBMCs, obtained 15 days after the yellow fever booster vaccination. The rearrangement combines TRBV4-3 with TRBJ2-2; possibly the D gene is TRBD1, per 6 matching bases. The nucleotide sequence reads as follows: TGCGCCAGCAGCCAAGATAGTGGCAGGGGAAACACCGGGGAGCTGTTTTTT. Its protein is CASSQDSGRGNTGELFF.